A single sample gave rise to the 13 T cell receptor beta chains below, sequenced in a study of blood T cell repertoires in COVID-19. Assay used: immunoSEQ multiplex PCR; TCRdb lists only in-frame clones, some missing. This table holds hundreds of thousands of clones, nearly 90% found once. Sequencing was done on a sample of PBMCs or T cells enriched from blood (not recorded which). The origin of the receptors is a young woman who had recovered from COVID-19.

This clone was counted once. V is TRBV6-6 and J is TRBJ2-1; 7 nucleotides agree with TRBD2. Germline V gene sequence: CDR1 MNHNY, CDR2 SVGAGI (reference sequence). Unmatched junction bases numbered 13, after V lost 5 bases and J lost 0 bases. The CDR3 contains 18 residues. CDR3 in amino acids: CASSPRVATSFSYNEQFF. The CDR3 DNA sequence: TGTGCCAGCAGTCCGCGGGTGGCGACTAGCTTCTCCTACAATGAGCAGTTCTTC.

The J gene is TRBJ1-1, the V gene TRBV14; D remains unclear. This CDR3 spans 15 amino acids. V was trimmed by 5 bases and J by 1 base, leaving 14 bases between them. Germline V lookup: CDR1 SGHDN, CDR2 FVKESK. This CDR3 is CASSLPLRKNTEAFF. DNA of the CDR3: TGTGCCAGCAGCTTACCTCTACGTAAGAACACTGAAGCTTTCTTT.

The gene calls are TRBV11-2 and TRBJ1-2; TRBD1 agrees at 9 bases. This CDR3 is built from 16 residues. Germline values: CDR1 SGHAT, CDR2 FQNNGV. Losses at the gene ends were 5 bases for V and 2 bases for J; bases not matched to a gene: 9. The CDR3 reads CASSLGGTGLNYGYTF. The CDR3 region has the DNA TGTGCCAGCAGCCTAGGGGGGACAGGGTTGAACTATGGCTACACCTTC.

This sequence joins TRBV6-1 and TRBJ1-5; 7 bases agree with TRBD1. CDR1 is MNHNS and CDR2 is SASEGT in the germline V gene. The V gene end was trimmed by 2 bases and the J gene end by 6 bases; junction bases not matched to a gene: 4. The CDR3 runs to 14 residues. The CDR3 nucleotides are TGTGCCAGCAGTGAATTAGGGGGCGGTCAGCCCCAGCATTTT. This codes for CASSELGGGQPQHF.

V gene TRBV9 combines with J gene TRBJ1-3; 7 bases fit TRBD1. Germline-derived CDR1 and CDR2 are SGDLS and YYNGEE. The CDR3 sequence is 15 residues long. V lost 0 bases, J lost 0 bases, and 0 bases stayed unmatched. For the CDR3, the DNA is TGTGCCAGCAGCGTAGGGGACAGCTCTGGAAACACCATATATTTT. Translating gives CASSVGDSSGNTIYF.

CDR3 loop: CASSVVAGDGLKYF. The CDR3 coding sequence is TGTGCCAGCAGTGTCGTAGCGGGAGACGGCCTTAAGTACTTC. J is TRBJ2-4 and V is TRBV2; the match to TRBD2 covers 9 bases. The CDR3 is made up of 14 amino acids. V gave up 4 bases and J gave up 14 bases; unmatched junction bases: 12. Germline CDR1 SNHLY, CDR2 FYNNEI.

The chain uses TRBV29-1 and TRBJ2-1; 8 bases align to TRBD1. This CDR3 region has 14 residues. Unmatched junction bases numbered 7, after V lost 6 bases and J lost 3 bases. Per germline, CDR1 SQVTM and CDR2 ANQGSEA. The CDR3 DNA follows: TGCAGCGTAGGAGGACAGGGTTTCTACAATGAGCAGTTCTTC. Protein product: CSVGGQGFYNEQFF.

The genes are TRBV5-1 and TRBJ2-5, with TRBD2 matching over 7 bases. The V gene's germline CDR1 is SGHRS and CDR2 YFSETQ. V was clipped by 2 bases and J by 1 base; unmatched bases: 5. The CDR3 sequence is 15 residues long. CDR3 DNA sequence: TGCGCCAGCAGCTTAAGCGGGGCCTTCCAAGAGACCCAGTACTTC. Translating it yields CASSLSGAFQETQYF. Full variable domain (remainder filled in from reference TRBV5-1 and TRBJ2-5): KAGVTQTPRYLIKTRGQQVTLSCSPISGHRSVSWYQQTPGQGLQFLFEYFSETQRNKGNFPGRFSGRQFSNSRSEMNVSTLELGDSALYLCASSLSGAFQETQYFGPGTRLLVL.

The chain combines TRBV5-1 with TRBJ2-5, with TRBD1 identical over 7 bases. The CDR3 extends over 15 amino acids. CDR1 is SGHRS, CDR2 YFSETQ, per germline. V lost 4 bases and J lost 6; bases outside the gene matches: 12. The CDR3 DNA follows: TGCGCCAGCAGCCCGGACGACAGGGCAGGGAAGACCCAGTACTTC. It translates to CASSPDDRAGKTQYF.

The chain joins TRBV12-5 to TRBJ1-2; 9 positions match TRBD1. J gave up 1 base and V 0 bases, and 6 bases lay outside the gene matches. This CDR3 is built from 17 residues. Germline V lookup: CDR1 LGHNT, CDR2 FRNRAP. The CDR3 nucleotides read TGTGCTAGTGGTTTGGTACTATGGGACAGGGTTAACTATGGCTACACCTTC. It translates to CASGLVLWDRVNYGYTF.

The V gene is TRBV27, the J gene TRBJ1-1; no firm D call. V lost 5 bases and J lost 0, with 10 bases in between. Germline CDR1 MNHEY, CDR2 SMNVEV (reference sequence). CDR3 length: 14 amino acids. CDR3 DNA sequence: TGTGCCAGCAGTCTGACACGTATGAACACTGAAGCTTTCTTT. Translation gives CASSLTRMNTEAFF.

J is TRBJ1-2 and V is TRBV19, with 7 positions matching TRBD1. This CDR3 contains 18 residues. Germline V gene sequence: CDR1 LNHDA, CDR2 SQIVND (reference sequence). The junction had 19 bases not matched to a gene; V was cut back by 7 bases and J by 2 bases. The CDR3 coding sequence is TGTGCCAGTACGGACCCAAAGCGAGACAGGGTTCAAAACTATGGCTACACCTTC. Translated, it gives CASTDPKRDRVQNYGYTF.

The V gene is TRBV11-2, the J gene TRBJ2-3; 8 positions match TRBD2. With 1 base clipped from V and 1 base from J, the junction kept 13 bases outside the gene matches. CDR1 SGHAT and CDR2 FQNNGV come from the germline V gene. The CDR3 has 19 amino acids. The CDR3 sequence: CASSLVAASGPSRTDTQYF. DNA for the CDR3: TGTGCCAGCAGCTTAGTGGCGGCTAGCGGGCCATCCCGCACAGATACGCAGTATTTT.